The TCR beta chain described here comes from a study of CD8+ T cells in alopecia areata. This clone was seen a few times. Looked up from germline, CDR1 is GTSNPN and CDR2 is SVGIG (reference sequence). The trim removed 1 base at V and 3 bases at J, leaving 6 bases unmatched. The CDR3 spans 15 residues. cDNA reverse transcribed from extracted RNA served as the sequencing template. TCRdb's table, derived via immunoSEQ multiplex PCR, lists solely in-frame clones and lacks some. The sample lists hundreds of thousands of clones, around two thirds seen once, with more than 0.95% in the top ten. Material: CD4+ T cells sorted from blood, obtained at week 0. The sequence came from a human donor with alopecia areata. This chain uses TRBV30 with TRBJ2-3, with TRBD2 matching 8 bases. The CDR3 loop is CAWSDLAGATDTQYF. Here the CDR3 DNA reads TGTGCCTGGAGTGATCTAGCGGGCGCTACAGATACGCAGTATTTT.